This passage covers 26 T cell receptor beta chains from one sample sequenced in a study of blood T cell repertoires in COVID-19. This table comes from immunoSEQ multiplex PCR, and its TCRdb copy is limited to in-frame clones, with some not included. The sample records about 110,000 clones, 70% to 85% being singletons. The sequenced sample was peripheral blood. The receptors here all came from a man aged 70-80 years with active or convalescent COVID-19.

The chain employs TRBV12-3 or TRBV12-4 and TRBJ1-1, with D maybe TRBD1 (5 bases). V was clipped by 4 bases and J by 6 bases, with 12 bases between them. CDR3 length: 13 residues. CDR3 DNA: TGTGCCAGCAGTTCAATGGGACTTTCTGAAGCTTTCTTT. Translation: CASSSMGLSEAFF.

This clone was detected a few times. V gene TRBV11-2 combines with J gene TRBJ2-4; a weak D match, TRBD1 (6 bases). CDR1 is SGHAT and CDR2 is FQNNGV in the germline V gene. The V gene lost 0 bases and the J gene lost 8 bases, with 8 bases spanning the gap. This CDR3 is 13 amino acids long. This CDR3 reads CASSLEAGDIQYF. The CDR3 region has the DNA TGTGCCAGCAGCTTAGAAGCAGGGGACATTCAGTACTTC.

The chain couples TRBV15 to TRBJ2-3, with 12 bases fitting TRBD2. V was pared by 2 bases and J by 5 bases, with 2 bases of the junction left unmatched. The CDR3 is made up of 15 amino acids. Germline V gene lookup returns CDR1 LNHNV and CDR2 YYDKDF (reference sequence). The CDR3 nucleotides are TGTGCCACCAGCAGACTAGCGGGAGGGGGAGATACGCAGTATTTT. This encodes CATSRLAGGGDTQYF.

The rearrangement joins TRBV7-9 to TRBJ1-4; 8 nucleotides agree with TRBD1. The ends lost 6 bases at V and 3 bases at J; junction bases unmatched: 3. This CDR3 contains 14 residues. Germline CDR1 and CDR2: SEHNR and FQNEAQ (reference sequence). CDR3 sequence: CASSTGGANEKLFF. CDR3 coding DNA: TGTGCCAGCAGTACAGGGGGTGCTAATGAAAAACTGTTTTTT. The full variable domain, completed using reference TRBV7-9 and TRBJ1-4, is DTGVSQNPRHKITKRGQNVTFRCDPISEHNRLYWYRQTLGQGPEFLTYFQNEAQLEKSRLLSDRFSAERPKGSFSTLEIQRTEQGDSAMYLCASSTGGANEKLFFGSGTQLSVL.

This clone was observed a few times. The rearrangement uses TRBV18 and TRBJ2-3; TRBD2 aligns across 9 bases. The V gene's germline CDR1 is KGHSH and CDR2 LQKENI. The trim removed 0 bases at V and 5 bases at J, leaving 6 bases unmatched. The CDR3 is 16 residues long. In nucleotides, the CDR3 is TGTGCCAGCTCACCACCCGGGACTAGCAGTAGAGATACGCAGTATTTT. Its protein is CASSPPGTSSRDTQYF.

The chain carries TRBV6-1 and TRBJ1-1, with TRBD1 matching over 7 bases. Germline CDR1 is MNHNS and CDR2 is SASEGT. The CDR3 is 14 residues long. With V trimmed by 4 bases and J by 3 bases, 5 bases remained unmatched. CDR3: CASSAGTVDTEAFF. The CDR3 DNA sequence: TGTGCCAGCAGTGCGGGGACAGTGGACACTGAAGCTTTCTTT.

This chain connects TRBV14 to TRBJ1-2, with D possibly TRBD1 on 6 matching bases. The V and J ends lost 0 bases and 8 bases respectively, with 13 bases between them. Germline loops: CDR1 SGHDN, CDR2 FVKESK. The CDR3 covers 14 residues. As DNA, the CDR3 is TGTGCCAGCAGCCAAGATACGGCAGGGGTCGGCTACACCTTC. Translated: CASSQDTAGVGYTF.

The rearrangement uses TRBV6-5 and TRBJ1-2, with TRBD1 identical over 8 bases. The CDR3 length is 12 residues. Per the germline V gene, CDR1 is MNHEY and CDR2 is SVGAGI. V lost 9 bases to trimming and J lost 3 bases; unmatched junction nucleotides: 3. CDR3 sequence: CASQGADYGYTF. Written as DNA, the CDR3 is TGTGCCAGTCAGGGGGCCGACTATGGCTACACCTTC.

The chain uses TRBV5-1 and TRBJ1-1; D is ambiguous. V was cut by 1 base and J by 1 base, with 8 bases left in between. The germline CDR1 and CDR2 sequences are SGHRS and YFSETQ. The CDR3 has 14 amino acids. For the CDR3, the DNA is TGCGCCAGCAGCTTGTTGTCAGGGAACACTGAAGCTTTCTTT. It is translated as CASSLLSGNTEAFF.

The V call is TRBV10-3, the J call TRBJ2-6; tentatively, D is TRBD1 (5 bases). CDR1 ENHRY and CDR2 SYGVKD come from the germline V gene. V lost 0 bases and J 4 bases, leaving 10 bases between the germline ends. The CDR3 runs to 16 residues. The CDR3 here is CAISESVGPGANVLTF. Here the CDR3 DNA reads TGTGCCATCAGTGAGTCGGTGGGGCCAGGGGCCAACGTCCTGACTTTC.

In this sample, this clone turned up many times. The gene calls are TRBV9 and TRBJ2-7, with 8 bases that match TRBD1. Looked up from germline, CDR1 is SGDLS and CDR2 is YYNGEE. Trimming cost V 4 bases and J 6 bases; bases outside gene matches: 12. The CDR3 sequence is 15 residues long. CDR3 bases: TGTGCCAGCAGCCCTTTTGGACAGGGTGAGAGCGAGCAGTACTTC. Residues: CASSPFGQGESEQYF.

This chain joins TRBV7-3 and TRBJ2-1; the D is unclear. The germline gives CDR1 SGHTA, CDR2 FQGTGA. Trimming shortened V by 5 bases and J by 4 bases, and 15 bases separated the two germline ends. This CDR3 contains 15 residues. In nucleotides, the CDR3 is TGTGCCAGCAGCCCGACCAGGCAGGTTTACAATGAGCAGTTCTTC. Translating gives CASSPTRQVYNEQFF.

CDR3 loop: CASRRQPSPTEAFF. The CDR3 region has the DNA TGTGCCAGCAGGCGACAGCCCAGCCCCACTGAAGCTTTCTTT. This chain connects TRBV6-5 to TRBJ1-1; tentative D call: TRBD1 (5 bases). V was trimmed by 6 bases and J by 4 bases, leaving 15 bases between them. Per the germline V gene, CDR1 is MNHEY and CDR2 is SVGAGI. The CDR3 runs to 14 residues.

The V gene is TRBV3-1 (or the pseudogene TRBV3-2), the J gene TRBJ1-3, with a tentative D call TRBD1 (5 bases). The CDR3 contains 15 residues. Germline V CDR1 and CDR2: LGHDT, YNNKEL (reference sequence). V lost 0 bases, J lost 4 bases, and 10 bases lay in between. The CDR3 DNA follows: TGTGCCAGCAGCCAAGAAAGGGCAGGGGGAAACACCATATATTTT. Its translation is CASSQERAGGNTIYF.

The CDR3 nucleotides read TGTGCCAGCACCCCCTCCGCAGGGGTTCTAGGCGAGCAGTACTTC. Translating gives CASTPSAGVLGEQYF. This chain links TRBV11-2 with TRBJ2-7, with TRBD1 as a possible D gene (6 bases). The V end lost 7 bases, the J end lost 6 bases, and 22 bases lay between the germline ends. The CDR3 runs to 15 residues. The germline V gene encodes CDR1 SGHAT and CDR2 FQNNGV.

This clone was counted only a few times. The CDR3 loop is CASRLGQGGNTEAFF. The CDR3 nucleotides read TGTGCCAGCAGATTGGGACAGGGGGGGAACACTGAAGCTTTCTTT. The chain combines TRBV2 with TRBJ1-1; TRBD1 agrees at 11 bases. J lost 1 base, V lost 6 bases, and 4 bases had no gene match. Germline assignment: CDR1 SNHLY and CDR2 FYNNEI. This CDR3 is 15 amino acids long.

This clone has just a few counts. The chain couples TRBV3-1 (or the pseudogene TRBV3-2) to TRBJ2-2; 7 nucleotides agree with TRBD1. Unmatched junction bases numbered 11, after V lost 0 bases and J lost 7 bases. This CDR3 spans 17 amino acids. Germline assignment: CDR1 LGHDT and CDR2 YNNKEL (reference sequence). The CDR3 nucleotides read TGTGCCAGCAGCCAAGATCTTCGGACAGGTTACAGCGGGGAGCTGTTTTTT. Its translation: CASSQDLRTGYSGELFF.

The chain carries TRBV7-8 and TRBJ2-3; D gene unclear. This CDR3 is 14 amino acids long. Germline CDR1 reads SGHVS; CDR2 reads FQNEAQ. Deletions cut 5 bases from V and 3 bases from J, with 12 bases between. CDR3 sequence: CASSVQSGTDTQYF. The CDR3 DNA reads TGTGCCAGCAGCGTACAGAGTGGTACAGATACGCAGTATTTT.

The V gene is TRBV12-3 or TRBV12-4, the J gene TRBJ2-7; the D is unclear. Trimming left V 5 bases short and J 2 bases short, with 10 bases between. This CDR3 is 13 amino acids long. The CDR3 region is CASSERSPYEQYF. For the CDR3, the DNA is TGTGCCAGCAGTGAACGGTCCCCCTACGAGCAGTACTTC.

V is TRBV25-1 and J is TRBJ2-1, with a tentative D call TRBD2 (7 bases). V dropped 8 bases and J dropped 9 bases, with 26 bases sitting between them. CDR3 length: 16 residues. The germline V gene has CDR1 MGHDK and CDR2 SYGVNS. The CDR3 protein is CASAPAGASGRGEQFF. The CDR3 DNA reads as TGTGCCAGCGCTCCTGCAGGGGCTAGCGGTCGGGGTGAGCAGTTCTTC. Drawing the rest from reference TRBV25-1 and TRBJ2-1, the complete variable domain is EADIYQTPRYLVIGTGKKITLECSQTMGHDKMYWYQQDPGMELHLIHYSYGVNSTEKGDLSSESTVSRIRTEHFPLTLESARPSHTSQYLCASAPAGASGRGEQFFGPGTRLTVL.

The chain employs TRBV7-6 and TRBJ2-1; 9 bases are shared with TRBD2. V trimming: 6 bases; J trimming: 0 bases; junction bases outside the gene matches: 6. This CDR3 has 16 residues. Germline CDR1 SGHVS, CDR2 FNYEAQ. The CDR3 spells CASRPTSGASYNEQFF. CDR3 nucleotide sequence: TGTGCCAGCAGACCGACTAGCGGAGCCTCCTACAATGAGCAGTTCTTC.

Only one count was recorded for this clone. The CDR3 protein is CASTISGTGAYEQYF. CDR3 DNA: TGTGCCAGCACCATATCCGGGACAGGGGCCTACGAGCAGTACTTC. The gene calls are TRBV28 and TRBJ2-7; 10 positions match TRBD1. Trimming removed 7 bases from V and 2 bases from J; junction bases left unmatched: 8. There are 15 residues in the CDR3. CDR1 is MDHEN, CDR2 SYDVKM, per germline.

The V and J genes are TRBV4-1 and TRBJ2-7, with TRBD2 matching over 11 bases. After removal of 3 bases from V and 4 bases from J, the junction contained 5 bases not matched to a gene. Per the germline V gene, CDR1 is MGHRA and CDR2 is YSYEKL. This CDR3 is 15 amino acids long. This CDR3 reads CASSHRSGREYEQYF. In DNA form, the CDR3 reads TGCGCCAGCAGCCACCGTAGCGGGAGGGAGTACGAGCAGTACTTC.

The rearrangement uses TRBV6-1 and TRBJ2-5; D unresolved. Trimming pared 3 bases from V and 5 bases from J, leaving 4 bases between. The CDR3 has 11 residues. Per germline, CDR1 MNHNS and CDR2 SASEGT. DNA for the CDR3: TGTGCCAGCAGTGATATTGAGACCCAGTACTTC. This encodes CASSDIETQYF.

The CDR3 DNA sequence: TGTGCCAGTACCCCTCTGGCGGGCCTCCCCGGGGAGCTGTTTTTT. Translation: CASTPLAGLPGELFF. J is TRBJ2-2 and V is TRBV19; D might be TRBD2 (5 bases). Germline CDR1 reads LNHDA; CDR2 reads SQIVND (reference sequence). V was cut by 7 bases and J by 6 bases, with 18 bases left in between. The CDR3 sequence is 15 residues long.

The chain carries TRBV28 and TRBJ1-6; 11 bases map to TRBD1. The J segment lost 14 bases and the V segment lost 7 bases, leaving 13 bases of the junction unmatched. The length of the CDR3 is 15 residues. The V gene's germline CDR1 is MDHEN and CDR2 SYDVKM. The CDR3 DNA reads as TGTGCCAGCAATACACCGGGACAGGGGGGCGCAACCCTCCACTTT. It translates to CASNTPGQGGATLHF.